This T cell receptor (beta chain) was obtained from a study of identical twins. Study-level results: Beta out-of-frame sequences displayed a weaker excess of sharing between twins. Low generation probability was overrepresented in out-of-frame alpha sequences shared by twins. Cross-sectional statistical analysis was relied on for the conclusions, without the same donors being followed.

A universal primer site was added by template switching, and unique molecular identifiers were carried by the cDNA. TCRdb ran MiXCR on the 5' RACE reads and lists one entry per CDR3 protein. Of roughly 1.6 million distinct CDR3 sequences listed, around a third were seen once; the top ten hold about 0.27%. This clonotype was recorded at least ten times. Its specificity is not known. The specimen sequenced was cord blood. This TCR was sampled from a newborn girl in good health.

The CDR3 DNA sequence: TGTGCCAGCAGTTACGCAGGTGTCGAGCAGTACTTC. It yields the protein CASSYAGVEQYF. The chain recombines TRBV6-6 with TRBJ2-7; no clear D gene. The germline V gene has CDR1 MNHNY and CDR2 SVGAGI (reference sequence). This CDR3 is 12 amino acids long. Trimming removed 2 bases at V and 6 bases at J, with 8 bases between.